Reported below is one T cell receptor beta chain. Trimming removed 3 bases from V and 5 bases from J, with 16 bases in between. The germline CDR1 and CDR2 sequences are SNHLY and FYNNEI. There are 16 residues in the CDR3. The PCR had 60 Vbeta and 13 Jbeta primers. The method was immunoSEQ multiplex PCR; TCRdb's version includes in-frame clones alone and lacks a portion of them. This sample carries approximately 190,000 clones, more than 65% of them seen once, and the ten largest clones take around 6%. This sample is drawn from a study of cytomegalovirus exposure and HLA in healthy donors. This clonotype originated in a woman in her twenties or thirties in good health and CMV-seropositive. Sequenced: PBMCs. The chain uses TRBV2 and TRBJ1-4, with a tentative D call TRBD1 (5 bases). CDR3 protein: CASSDLGWGGNEKLFF. The CDR3 bases are TGTGCCAGCAGTGACCTGGGCTGGGGGGGGAATGAAAAACTGTTTTTT.